The T cell receptor (beta chain) described here comes from a study of shared clonotypes between healthy human individuals. Sequencing was performed with immunoSEQ multiplex PCR; in TCRdb, only in-frame clones are kept and a portion is missing. The data contain roughly 500,000 clones, approximately 78% of them singletons. Broader study findings: Represented genetic and exposure-history diversity was restricted by having few donors.

This clone has a handful of counts. Antigen: not known. Sequenced: PBMCs. This clonotype was obtained from a woman in her thirties or forties in good health. Some clones in this sample may be carry-over from other donors' samples.

CDR3 loop: CASSKRGFVGEQYF. The CDR3 DNA follows: TGTGCCAGCAGCAAGAGAGGGTTCGTAGGCGAGCAGTACTTC. The V and J genes are TRBV6-5 and TRBJ2-7; TRBD2 might be the D (5 bases). Germline CDR1 MNHEY, CDR2 SVGAGI. The V and J ends lost 6 bases and 6 bases respectively, with 18 bases between them. The CDR3 has 14 amino acids.